These 12 T cell receptor beta chains were all obtained from the same sample, sequenced in a study of CD8 T cells in ankylosing spondylitis. TCRdb re-called the 5' RACE reads with MiXCR, one entry per CDR3 protein. The sample has about 240,000 distinct CDR3 sequences; 9.5% to 12% are singletons. The specimen sequenced was blood, either unsorted or a sorted T cell fraction (not recorded which). Source of these receptors: a male donor with ankylosing spondylitis or in good health (not recorded which).

The chain recombines TRBV6-4 with TRBJ2-3, with D unclear. The V gene lost 0 bases and the J gene lost 4 bases, with 11 bases spanning the gap. This CDR3 contains 15 residues. Germline V CDR1 and CDR2: MRHNA, SNTAGT. CDR3 DNA sequence: TGTGCCAGCAGTGACTCGATAGCCCAGGCAGATACGCAGTATTTT. Residues: CASSDSIAQADTQYF.

This clonotype was seen many times. The chain combines TRBV29-1 with TRBJ2-7; TRBD2 aligns across 8 bases. Trimming removed 0 bases from V and 5 bases from J; junction bases left unmatched: 9. The CDR3 consists of 15 residues. CDR1 SQVTM and CDR2 ANQGSEA come from the germline V gene. CDR3 DNA: TGCAGCGTTGAAGAACCGAGCGGGAGTTCCCACGAGCAGTACTTC. Translation: CSVEEPSGSSHEQYF.

The chain recombines TRBV11-2 with TRBJ1-1; D unresolved. Germline V lookup: CDR1 SGHAT, CDR2 FQNNGV. Trimming took 0 bases from V and 0 from J, leaving 23 bases between them. The CDR3 sequence is 20 residues long. In nucleotides, the CDR3 is TGTGCCAGCAGCTTAGAGTCATTGAGGAATTACGAGCCCATGAACACTGAAGCTTTCTTT. Translation gives CASSLESLRNYEPMNTEAFF.

At least ten counts were recorded for this clonotype. J is TRBJ2-7 and V is TRBV19; a possible D gene is TRBD1 (5 bases). This CDR3 is 12 amino acids long. With 3 bases removed from V and 6 bases from J, the gap between germline ends came to 9 bases. Germline loops: CDR1 LNHDA, CDR2 SQIVND (reference sequence). In nucleotides, the CDR3 is TGTGCCAGTAGTATGACAGCCGCCGAGCAGTACTTC. Amino acid sequence: CASSMTAAEQYF.

This clonotype was picked up a small number of times. V usage is TRBV20-1 and J usage is TRBJ2-3; 9 nucleotides align to TRBD2. CDR3 length equals 16 residues. The germline V gene encodes CDR1 DFQATT and CDR2 SNEGSKA (reference sequence). V shed 3 bases and J 3 bases; nucleotides not matched to a gene: 10. The CDR3 sequence is CSASPRGGARTDTQYF. The DNA of the CDR3 is TGCAGTGCTAGTCCTCGCGGGGGGGCGAGGACAGATACGCAGTATTTT.

This clonotype was detected many times. The rearrangement uses TRBV12-3 or TRBV12-4 and TRBJ2-1; possibly TRBD1 or TRBD2 for D (5 bases each). Trimming left V 6 bases short and J 9 bases short, with 15 bases between. This CDR3 is built from 13 residues. The CDR3 nucleotides read TGTGCCAGCAGGCCCTTGGGGACGGCTGAGCAGTTCTTC. It translates to CASRPLGTAEQFF.

This clonotype has a count of ten or more. The chain joins TRBV7-6 to TRBJ2-3; 7 nucleotides agree with TRBD2. Per germline, CDR1 SGHVS and CDR2 FNYEAQ. This CDR3 comprises 18 residues. The V gene end was trimmed by 3 bases and the J gene end by 1 base; junction bases not matched to a gene: 13. The CDR3 DNA reads TGTGCCAGCAGCTTGGACAAGAAAAGGACTAGTCGCACAGATACGCAGTATTTT. Residues: CASSLDKKRTSRTDTQYF.

This clonotype was seen repeatedly, ten times or more. The V and J genes are TRBV20-1 and TRBJ2-7, with 7 bases that match TRBD2. The CDR3 is made up of 14 amino acids. The V segment lost 0 bases and the J segment 3 bases; nucleotides outside the gene matches: 5. The V gene's germline CDR1 is DFQATT and CDR2 SNEGSKA (reference sequence). The CDR3 protein is CSARDPGGYYEQYF. The CDR3, as DNA: TGCAGTGCTAGAGACCCCGGGGGGTACTACGAGCAGTACTTC.

The chain links TRBV20-1 to TRBJ2-6, with D possibly TRBD1 on 6 matching bases. The V and J ends lost 5 bases and 0 bases respectively, with 11 bases between them. Germline V gene data show CDR1 as DFQATT and CDR2 as SNEGSKA (reference sequence). There are 15 residues in the CDR3. In DNA, the CDR3 is TGCAGTGCTGGACAGTACCACTCTGGGGCCAACGTCCTGACTTTC. Translated: CSAGQYHSGANVLTF.

This clonotype appeared many times. The chain couples TRBV20-1 to TRBJ2-1; 11 bases agree with TRBD2. This CDR3 has 14 amino acids. V lost 0 bases and J lost 9; bases outside the gene matches: 4. Germline assignment: CDR1 DFQATT and CDR2 SNEGSKA (reference sequence). This chain's CDR3 is CSARDRGTSGEQFF. For the CDR3, the DNA is TGCAGTGCTAGAGATCGGGGGACTAGCGGTGAGCAGTTCTTC.

There are many counts of this clonotype. This sequence joins TRBV20-1 and TRBJ1-3; D ambiguous. The V end was cut by 6 bases, the J end by 4 bases, with 7 bases between. Germline V gene data show CDR1 as DFQATT and CDR2 as SNEGSKA (reference sequence). The CDR3 is 11 residues long. In DNA, the CDR3 is TGCAGTGCCCCCAAGGGAAACACCATATATTTT. This sequence encodes CSAPKGNTIYF.

This clonotype was observed at least ten times. DNA of the CDR3: TGTGCCAGCAGCGTCGGACTAGCGGGGTGGGGTGAGCAGTTCTTC. The encoded protein is CASSVGLAGWGEQFF. J is TRBJ2-1 and V is TRBV9; 12 nucleotides align to TRBD2. The CDR3 runs to 15 residues. In germline, CDR1 is SGDLS, CDR2 YYNGEE. With V trimmed by 2 bases and J by 9 bases, 6 bases remained unmatched.